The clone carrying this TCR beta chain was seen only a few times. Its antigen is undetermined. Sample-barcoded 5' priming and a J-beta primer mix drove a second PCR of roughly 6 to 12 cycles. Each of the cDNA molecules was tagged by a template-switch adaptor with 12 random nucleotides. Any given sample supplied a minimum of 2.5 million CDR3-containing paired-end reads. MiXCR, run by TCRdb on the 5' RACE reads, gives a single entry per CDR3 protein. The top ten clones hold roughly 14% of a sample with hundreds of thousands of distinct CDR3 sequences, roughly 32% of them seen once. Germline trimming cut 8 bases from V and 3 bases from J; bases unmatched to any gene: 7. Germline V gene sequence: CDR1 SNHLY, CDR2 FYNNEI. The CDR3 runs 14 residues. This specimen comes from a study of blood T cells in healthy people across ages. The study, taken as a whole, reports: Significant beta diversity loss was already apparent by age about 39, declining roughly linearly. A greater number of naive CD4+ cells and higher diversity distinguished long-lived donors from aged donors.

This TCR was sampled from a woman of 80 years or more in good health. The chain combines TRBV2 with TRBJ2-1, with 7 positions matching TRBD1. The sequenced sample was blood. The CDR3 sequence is CASGGQLRYNEQFF. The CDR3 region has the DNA TGTGCCAGCGGGGGACAGCTCCGCTACAATGAGCAGTTCTTC.